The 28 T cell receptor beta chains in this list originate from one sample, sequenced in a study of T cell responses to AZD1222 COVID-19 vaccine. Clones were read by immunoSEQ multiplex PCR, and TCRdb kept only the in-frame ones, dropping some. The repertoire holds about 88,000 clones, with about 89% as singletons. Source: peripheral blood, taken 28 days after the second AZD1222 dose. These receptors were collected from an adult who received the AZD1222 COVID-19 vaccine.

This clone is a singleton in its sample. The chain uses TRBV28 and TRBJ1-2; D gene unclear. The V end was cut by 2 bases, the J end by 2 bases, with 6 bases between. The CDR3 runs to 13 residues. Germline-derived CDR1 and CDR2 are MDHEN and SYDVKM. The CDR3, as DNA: TGTGCCAGCAGTTTAACCGCAAACTATGGCTACACCTTC. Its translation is CASSLTANYGYTF.

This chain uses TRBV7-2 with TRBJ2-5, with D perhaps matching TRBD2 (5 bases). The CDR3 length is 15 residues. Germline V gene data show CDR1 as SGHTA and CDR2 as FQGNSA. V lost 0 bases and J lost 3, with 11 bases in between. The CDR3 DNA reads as TGTGCCAGCAGCTTAGCGCTAGCCCGCGAAGAGACCCAGTACTTC. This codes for CASSLALAREETQYF. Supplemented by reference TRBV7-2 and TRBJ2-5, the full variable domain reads GAGVSQSPSNKVTEKGKDVELRCDPISGHTALYWYRQSLGQGLEFLIYFQGNSAPDKSGLPSDRFSAERTGGSVSTLTIQRTQQEDSAVYLCASSLALAREETQYFGPGTRLLVL.

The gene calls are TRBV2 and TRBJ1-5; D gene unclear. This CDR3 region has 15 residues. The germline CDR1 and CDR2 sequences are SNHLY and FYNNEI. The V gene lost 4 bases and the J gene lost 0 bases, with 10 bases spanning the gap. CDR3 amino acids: CASSVEQYSNQPQHF. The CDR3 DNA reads TGTGCCAGCAGTGTAGAGCAGTATAGCAATCAGCCCCAGCATTTT.

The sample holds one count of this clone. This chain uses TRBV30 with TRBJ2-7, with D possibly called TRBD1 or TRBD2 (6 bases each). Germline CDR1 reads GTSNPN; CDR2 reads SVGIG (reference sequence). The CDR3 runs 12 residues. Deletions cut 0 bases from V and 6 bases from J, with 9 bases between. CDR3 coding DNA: TGTGCCTGGAGTGTACGGGGGCCCGAGCAGTACTTC. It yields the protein CAWSVRGPEQYF.

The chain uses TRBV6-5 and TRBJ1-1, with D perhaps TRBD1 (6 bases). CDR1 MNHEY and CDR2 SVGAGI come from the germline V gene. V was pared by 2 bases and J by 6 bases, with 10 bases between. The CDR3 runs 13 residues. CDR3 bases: TGTGCCAGCAGTTACGTTGGGGGCTCTGAAGCTTTCTTT. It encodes CASSYVGGSEAFF.

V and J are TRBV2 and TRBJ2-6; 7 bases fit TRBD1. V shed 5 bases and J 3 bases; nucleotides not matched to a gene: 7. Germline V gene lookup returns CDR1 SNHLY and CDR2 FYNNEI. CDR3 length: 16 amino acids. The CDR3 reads CASSSQTGLGANVLTF. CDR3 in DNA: TGTGCCAGCAGTAGTCAGACAGGGCTTGGGGCCAACGTCCTGACTTTC.

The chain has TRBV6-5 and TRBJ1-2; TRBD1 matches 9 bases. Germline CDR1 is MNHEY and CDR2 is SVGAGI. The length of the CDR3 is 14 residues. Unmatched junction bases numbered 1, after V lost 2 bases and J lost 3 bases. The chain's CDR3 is CASSYRTGDYGYTF. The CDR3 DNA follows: TGTGCCAGCAGTTACCGGACAGGGGACTATGGCTACACCTTC.

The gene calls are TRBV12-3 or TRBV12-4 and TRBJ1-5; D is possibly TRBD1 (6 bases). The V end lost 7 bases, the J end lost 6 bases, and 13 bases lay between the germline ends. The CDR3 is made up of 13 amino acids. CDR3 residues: CASTWGGVQPQHF. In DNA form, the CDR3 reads TGTGCCAGCACTTGGGGGGGCGTTCAGCCCCAGCATTTT.

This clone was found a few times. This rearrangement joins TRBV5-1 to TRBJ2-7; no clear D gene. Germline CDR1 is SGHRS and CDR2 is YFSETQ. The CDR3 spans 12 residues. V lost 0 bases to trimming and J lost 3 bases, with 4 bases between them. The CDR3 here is CASSLANYEQYF. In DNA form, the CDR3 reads TGCGCCAGCAGCTTGGCTAACTACGAGCAGTACTTC. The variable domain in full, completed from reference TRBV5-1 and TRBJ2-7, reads KAGVTQTPRYLIKTRGQQVTLSCSPISGHRSVSWYQQTPGQGLQFLFEYFSETQRNKGNFPGRFSGRQFSNSRSEMNVSTLELGDSALYLCASSLANYEQYFGPGTRLTVT.

This CDR3 is CASTGRVRTDTQYF. Here the CDR3 DNA reads TGTGCCAGCACCGGCAGGGTTCGCACAGATACGCAGTATTTT. J is TRBJ2-3 and V is TRBV2, with a weak D call TRBD1 (5 bases). Trimming left V 7 bases short and J 1 base short, with 12 bases between. The CDR3 is made up of 14 amino acids. Germline V CDR1 and CDR2: SNHLY, FYNNEI.

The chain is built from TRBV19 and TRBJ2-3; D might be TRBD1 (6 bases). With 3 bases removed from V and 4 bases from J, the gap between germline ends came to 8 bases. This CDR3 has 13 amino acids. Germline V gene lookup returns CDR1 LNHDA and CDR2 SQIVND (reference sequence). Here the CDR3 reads CASSIKGADTQYF. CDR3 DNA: TGTGCCAGTAGTATTAAGGGGGCAGATACGCAGTATTTT.

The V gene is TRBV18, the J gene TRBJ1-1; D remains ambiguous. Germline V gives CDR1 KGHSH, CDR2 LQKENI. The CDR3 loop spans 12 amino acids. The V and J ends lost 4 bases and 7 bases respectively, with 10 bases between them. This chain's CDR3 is CASSLPGFEAFF. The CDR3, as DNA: TGTGCCAGCTCACTACCGGGATTTGAAGCTTTCTTT.

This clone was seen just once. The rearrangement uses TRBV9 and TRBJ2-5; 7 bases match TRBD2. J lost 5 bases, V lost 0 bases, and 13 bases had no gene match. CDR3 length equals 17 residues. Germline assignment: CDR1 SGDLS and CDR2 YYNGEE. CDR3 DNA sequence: TGTGCCAGCAGCGTAGGTTCTAGCGGCGGGGTCATGGAGACCCAGTACTTC. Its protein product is CASSVGSSGGVMETQYF.

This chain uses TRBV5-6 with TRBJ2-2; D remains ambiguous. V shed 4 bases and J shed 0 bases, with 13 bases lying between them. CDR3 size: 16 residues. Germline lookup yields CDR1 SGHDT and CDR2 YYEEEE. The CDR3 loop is CASSLLGSPNTGELFF. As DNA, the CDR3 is TGTGCCAGCAGCCTGCTCGGTAGTCCGAACACCGGGGAGCTGTTTTTT.

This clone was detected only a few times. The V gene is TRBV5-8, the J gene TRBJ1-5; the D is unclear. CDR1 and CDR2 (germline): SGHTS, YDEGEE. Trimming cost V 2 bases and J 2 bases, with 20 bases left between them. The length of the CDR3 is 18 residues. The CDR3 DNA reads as TGTGCCAGCAGCTTTGGTGCCCTTTCGGGAGGAGGCAATCAGCCCCAGCATTTT. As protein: CASSFGALSGGGNQPQHF.

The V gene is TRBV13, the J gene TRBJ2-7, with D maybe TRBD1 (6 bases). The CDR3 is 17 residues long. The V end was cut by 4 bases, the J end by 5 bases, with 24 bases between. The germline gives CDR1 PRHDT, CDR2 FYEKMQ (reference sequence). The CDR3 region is CASSSLYDRRLGNEQYF. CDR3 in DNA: TGTGCCAGCAGCTCTCTGTATGACAGGCGCCTAGGGAACGAGCAGTACTTC.

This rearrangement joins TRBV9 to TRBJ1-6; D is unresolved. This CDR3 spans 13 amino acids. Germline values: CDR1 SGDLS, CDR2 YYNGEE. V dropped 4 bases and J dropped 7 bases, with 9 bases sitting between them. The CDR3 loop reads CASSSILNSPLHF. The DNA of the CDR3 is TGTGCCAGCAGCTCTATACTGAATTCACCCCTCCACTTT. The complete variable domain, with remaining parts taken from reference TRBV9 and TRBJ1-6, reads DSGVTQTPKHLITATGQRVTLRCSPRSGDLSVYWYQQSLDQGLQFLIQYYNGEERAKGNILERFSAQQFPDLHSELNLSSLELGDSALYFCASSSILNSPLHFGNGTRLTVT.

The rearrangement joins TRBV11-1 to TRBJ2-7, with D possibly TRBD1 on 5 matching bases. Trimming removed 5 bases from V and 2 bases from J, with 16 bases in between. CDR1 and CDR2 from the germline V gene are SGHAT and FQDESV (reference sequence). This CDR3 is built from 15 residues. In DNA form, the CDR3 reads TGTGCCAGCAGCCCCCCTTTTGCAGGGCCCTACGAGCAGTACTTC. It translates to CASSPPFAGPYEQYF.

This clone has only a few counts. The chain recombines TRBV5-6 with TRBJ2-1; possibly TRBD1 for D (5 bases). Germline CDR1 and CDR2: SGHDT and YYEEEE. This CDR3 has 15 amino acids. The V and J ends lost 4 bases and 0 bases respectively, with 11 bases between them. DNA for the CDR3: TGTGCCAGCAGCGAGACAGAGTACTCCTACAATGAGCAGTTCTTC. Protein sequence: CASSETEYSYNEQFF.

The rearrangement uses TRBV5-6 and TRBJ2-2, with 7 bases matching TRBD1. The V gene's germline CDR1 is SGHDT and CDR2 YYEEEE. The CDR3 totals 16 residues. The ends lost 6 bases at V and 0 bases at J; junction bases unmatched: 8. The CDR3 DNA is TGTGCCAGCACCTCGGGGACAGTAACGAACACCGGGGAGCTGTTTTTT. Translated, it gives CASTSGTVTNTGELFF.

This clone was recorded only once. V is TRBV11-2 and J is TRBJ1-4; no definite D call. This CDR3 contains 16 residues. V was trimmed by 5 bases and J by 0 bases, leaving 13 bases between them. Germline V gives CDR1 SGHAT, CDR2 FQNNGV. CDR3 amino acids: CASSPGGYATNEKLFF. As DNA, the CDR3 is TGTGCCAGCAGCCCTGGAGGTTATGCAACTAATGAAAAACTGTTTTTT.

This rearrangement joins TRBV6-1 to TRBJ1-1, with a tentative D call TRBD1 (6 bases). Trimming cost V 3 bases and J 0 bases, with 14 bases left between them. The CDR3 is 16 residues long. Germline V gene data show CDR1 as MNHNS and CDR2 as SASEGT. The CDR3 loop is CASSDPGDPMNTEAFF. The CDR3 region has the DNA TGTGCCAGCAGTGATCCAGGGGACCCAATGAACACTGAAGCTTTCTTT.

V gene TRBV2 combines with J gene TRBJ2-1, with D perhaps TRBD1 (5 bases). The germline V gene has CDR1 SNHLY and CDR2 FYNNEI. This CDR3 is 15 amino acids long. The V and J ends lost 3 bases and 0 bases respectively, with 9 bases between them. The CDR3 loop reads CASSEGPSSYNEQFF. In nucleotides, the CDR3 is TGTGCCAGCAGTGAGGGGCCGAGCTCCTACAATGAGCAGTTCTTC.

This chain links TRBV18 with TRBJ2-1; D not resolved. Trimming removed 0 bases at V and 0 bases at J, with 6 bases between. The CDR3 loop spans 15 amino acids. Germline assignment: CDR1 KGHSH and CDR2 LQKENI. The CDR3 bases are TGTGCCAGCTCACCACCGGGCAACTCCTACAATGAGCAGTTCTTC. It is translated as CASSPPGNSYNEQFF.

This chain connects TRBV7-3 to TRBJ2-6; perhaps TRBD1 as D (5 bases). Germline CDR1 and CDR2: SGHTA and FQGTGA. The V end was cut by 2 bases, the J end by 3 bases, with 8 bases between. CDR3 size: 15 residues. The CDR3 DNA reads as TGTGCCAGCAGCTTACAGGGCTATGGGGCCAACGTCCTGACTTTC. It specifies CASSLQGYGANVLTF.

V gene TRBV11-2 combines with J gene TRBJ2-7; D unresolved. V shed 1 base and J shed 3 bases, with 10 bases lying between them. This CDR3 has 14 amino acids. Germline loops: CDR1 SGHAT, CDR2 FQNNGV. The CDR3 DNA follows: TGTGCCAGCAGCTTAGCGCTAACGGACTACGAGCAGTACTTC. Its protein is CASSLALTDYEQYF. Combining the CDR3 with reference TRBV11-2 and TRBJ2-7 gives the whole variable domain EAGVAQSPRYKIIEKRQSVAFWCNPISGHATLYWYQQILGQGPKLLIQFQNNGVVDDSQLPKDRFSAERLKGVDSTLKIQPAKLEDSAVYLCASSLALTDYEQYFGPGTRLTVT.

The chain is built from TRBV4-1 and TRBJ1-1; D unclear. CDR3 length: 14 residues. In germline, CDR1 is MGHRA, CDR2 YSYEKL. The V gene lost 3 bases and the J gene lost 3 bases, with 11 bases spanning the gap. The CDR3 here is CASSHRLGDTEAFF. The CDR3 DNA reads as TGCGCCAGCAGCCATCGGCTAGGAGACACTGAAGCTTTCTTT.

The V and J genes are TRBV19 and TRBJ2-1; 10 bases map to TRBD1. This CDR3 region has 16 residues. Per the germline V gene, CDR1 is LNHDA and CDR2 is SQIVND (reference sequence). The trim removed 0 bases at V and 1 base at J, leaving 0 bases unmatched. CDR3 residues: CASSIEGQGSYNEQFF. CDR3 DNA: TGTGCCAGTAGTATAGAGGGACAGGGGTCCTACAATGAGCAGTTCTTC.